This TCR beta chain is drawn from a study of blood T cell repertoires in COVID-19 (dated by TCRdb to 2018 to 2021). About the study as a whole: Samples from collaborators originated in the United States, Italy and Spain and spanned both the acute and convalescent phases of COVID-19. The material from the prospective study consisted of cDNA or gDNA derived from T cells, B-cell-depleted T cells, or PBMCs. Deeply sampled blood TCRbeta repertoires from subjects exposed to, actively infected with, or recovered from COVID-19 were included in the dataset. The repertoires were released in a freely available public database intended as a resource for research on the immune response to SARS-CoV-2. The samples were drawn from the first 160 participants of the ongoing ImmuneRACE study and from 950 to 1,500 subjects provided by 6 global collaborators. Sample metadata almost always included a de-identified subject ID, COVID-19 status, age in years and sex. HLA class I and class II types, where available, came from metadata supplied by the sample provider rather than from assay-based typing. Paper-wide results and their limitations: The quantity of clinical and demographic metadata differed by source and by participant and was supplied without curation.

Including the terminal cysteine and phenylalanine, the CDR3 comprises 14 residues. Kept here is only the CDR3 DNA, which spans 42 bases and is read in frame from base 1. Relative to germline, V is missing 6 bases and J is missing 6 bases, with 10 bases of the junction outside any gene match. The germline V gene specifies SNHLY as CDR1 and FYNNEI as CDR2. The immunoSEQ Assay, a bias-controlled multiplex PCR, was used to amplify TCRbeta CDR3 regions from genomic DNA. Regarding the original processing steps: The number of nucleated cells in each sample was estimated by amplification of reference gene primers within the assay. Sequence reads were collapsed and filtered to measure the absolute abundance of every unique TCRbeta CDR3 rearrangement. For each sample, productive Simpson clonality was calculated as the square root of Simpson's diversity index across productive rearrangements. Entries here come from immuneACCESS through TCRdb and include only in-frame sequences with V and J called. Some clones fail to appear in such tables; in the studies checked, an unresolved V gene covers under half of the shortfall, and the cause of the remainder is unknown. The DNA was the basis for D and trimming; V, J and clone size are from that table. The sample table contains approximately 75,000 clones; only one count was recorded for more than 80% of them. The ten largest clones take up 6.9% of the sample.

Each collaborating institution followed its own protocols to collect whole blood in K2EDTA tubes. For TCRbeta analysis, collaborators shipped samples as frozen whole blood, isolated PBMCs, or DNA extracted from either of those sample types. As to this clone: It lacks a known antigen. No clone much larger than this one lies a single base away; base qualities are absent.

Source material: peripheral blood. The sequence was collected from a human donor in a cohort sampled during active COVID-19. The receptor chain draws on TRBV2 and TRBJ2-7; TRBD2 matches 8 bases in the middle. The nucleotide sequence is given as TGTGCCAGCAGACCGGGACTAGTCAGATCCGAGCAGTACTTC. The resulting protein is CASRPGLVRSEQYF.